Presented here are 2 T cell receptor beta chains from one specimen sequenced in a study of T cell changes during pregnancy in multiple sclerosis. This table comes from immunoSEQ multiplex PCR, and its TCRdb copy is limited to in-frame clones, with some not included. The sample comprises tens of thousands of clones, approximately 92% of which are singletons, and approximately 1.1% rests with the top ten. The sequencing here drew on CD4+ T cells from peripheral blood mononuclear cells, taken in the first trimester of pregnancy. These receptors were obtained from a female donor with multiple sclerosis, enrolled in a pregnancy study.

This sequence joins TRBV5-6 and TRBJ2-1; the match to TRBD2 covers 13 bases. Trimming removed 4 bases from V and 8 bases from J; junction bases left unmatched: 9. The V gene's germline CDR1 is SGHDT and CDR2 YYEEEE. This CDR3 comprises 16 residues. The CDR3 nucleotides are TGTGCCAGCAGCGGGTGGACTAGCGGGAGTTTCGATGAGCAGTTCTTC. Its protein is CASSGWTSGSFDEQFF.

The CDR3 DNA reads as TGTGCCAGCAACGGACAGGGGACTGGGGCTTTCTTT. Translating it yields CASNGQGTGAFF. The V gene is TRBV6-5, the J gene TRBJ1-1; 9 bases map to TRBD1. CDR1 MNHEY and CDR2 SVGAGI come from the germline V gene. This CDR3 is 12 amino acids long. With 7 bases clipped from V and 11 bases from J, the junction kept 8 bases outside the gene matches.